This TCR beta chain was captured by sequencing in a study of radiotherapy plus CTLA-4 blockade in lung cancer. Whole-study context: Among patients, about 20% showed objective responses, and over 30% had disease control.

Broader study findings: Tumor-origin TCR clones grew in blood after radiotherapy plus ipilimumab. In blood, early T cell clone dynamics reportedly predicted response best, together with interferon-beta.

Each patient with chemo-refractory metastatic non-small-cell lung cancer was treated with focal radiation plus CTLA-4 blockade using ipilimumab. Germline V gene data show CDR1 as SGHTA and CDR2 as FQGNSA. The CDR3 is 18 amino acids. Trimming pared 3 bases from V and 1 base from J, leaving 18 bases between. Measured with immunoSEQ multiplex PCR; TCRdb has only the in-frame clones, and not every one. This table holds under 100,000 clones, over 75% found once. As concerns this clone: The antigen is unknown.

J is TRBJ2-2 and V is TRBV7-2, with D unclear. The sample here was peripheral blood, taken from a patient treated with radiotherapy plus ipilimumab. The TCR sequence derives from a human donor with non-small cell lung cancer that progressed on radiotherapy plus ipilimumab. CDR3 in amino acids: CASSFPIPPSRNTGELFF. DNA of the CDR3: TGTGCCAGCAGCTTTCCAATTCCTCCGTCCCGGAACACCGGGGAGCTGTTTTTT.